The entry that follows covers one T cell receptor beta chain sequence. The sample comes from a study of blood T cell repertoires in COVID-19. Original analysis: Reference gene primer amplification in the assay estimated nucleated cell counts. The protocol was immunoSEQ multiplex PCR, while the TCRdb copy is restricted to in-frame clones and leaves out a portion. D and trimming come from the DNA, and the V and J calls and clone size come from that table. In the table there are around 100,000 clones, approximately 89% of which are singletons. The sequencing sample was made of peripheral blood. This clonotype was sampled from a woman of 80 years or more in a cohort sampled during active COVID-19.

The CDR3 DNA follows: TGTGCCATCAGTGAAAAAGCAACAGTAGGTAACTATGGCTACACCTTC. Translating gives CAISEKATVGNYGYTF. The V and J genes are TRBV10-3 and TRBJ1-2; D ambiguous. CDR1 is ENHRY, CDR2 SYGVKD, per germline. V was shortened by 3 bases and J by 1 base, with 15 bases between the two germline ends. CDR3 size: 16 residues.